This TCR beta chain was recovered during a study of T cells in Graves' hyperthyroidism and ophthalmopathy. Findings and limits, study-wide: Ophthalmopathy was distinguished from stable hyperthyroidism by 13 V-J signatures.

Remarks on this clonotype: Its specificity is unknown.

It was RNA transcripts that yielded the amplified TCR beta CDR3 regions. HTBI primers were used for first-round RT-PCR of the TCR CDR3. TCRdb passed the multiplex PCR reads through MiXCR, listing each CDR3 protein once. The sample shows approximately 590,000 distinct CDR3 sequences, around 42% of them seen only once. V was shortened by 4 bases and J by 0 bases, with 10 bases between the two germline ends. CDR3 length: 15 amino acids. CDR1 and CDR2 (germline): SGHVS, FQNEAQ. The receptor comes from a woman between 18 and 30 years old with Graves' hyperthyroidism. The V and J genes are TRBV7-8 and TRBJ1-3; D unclear. The specimen sequenced was peripheral blood or thyroid tissue (not recorded which). The CDR3 bases are TGTGCCAGCAGCTATGCACGGACCTCTGGAAACACCATATATTTT. This gives the protein CASSYARTSGNTIYF.